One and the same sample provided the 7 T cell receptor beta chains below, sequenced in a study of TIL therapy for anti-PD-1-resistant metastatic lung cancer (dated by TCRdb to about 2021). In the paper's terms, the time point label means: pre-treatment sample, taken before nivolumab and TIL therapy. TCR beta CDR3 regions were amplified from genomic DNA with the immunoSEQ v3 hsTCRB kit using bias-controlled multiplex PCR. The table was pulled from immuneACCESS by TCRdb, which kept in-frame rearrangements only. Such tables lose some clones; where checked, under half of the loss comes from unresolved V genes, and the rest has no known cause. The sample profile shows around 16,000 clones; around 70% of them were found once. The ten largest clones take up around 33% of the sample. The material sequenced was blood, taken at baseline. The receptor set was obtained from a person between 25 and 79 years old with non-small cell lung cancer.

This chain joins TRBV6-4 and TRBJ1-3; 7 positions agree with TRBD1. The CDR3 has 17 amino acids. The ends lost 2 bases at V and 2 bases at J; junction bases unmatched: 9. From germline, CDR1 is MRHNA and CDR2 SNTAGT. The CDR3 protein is CASSDRDSHITGNTIYF. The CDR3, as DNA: TGTGCCAGCAGTGACAGGGACAGCCACATCACTGGAAACACCATATATTTT.

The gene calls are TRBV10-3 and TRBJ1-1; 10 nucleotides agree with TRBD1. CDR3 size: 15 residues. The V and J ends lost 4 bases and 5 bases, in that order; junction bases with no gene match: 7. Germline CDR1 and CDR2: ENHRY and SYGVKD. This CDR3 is CAISGDDRGLTEAFF. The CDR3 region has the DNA TGTGCCATCAGTGGGGACGACAGGGGGCTGACTGAAGCTTTCTTT.

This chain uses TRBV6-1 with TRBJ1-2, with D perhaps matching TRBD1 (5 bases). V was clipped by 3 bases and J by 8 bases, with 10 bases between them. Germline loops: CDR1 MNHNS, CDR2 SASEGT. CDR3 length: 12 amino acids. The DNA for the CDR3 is TGTGCCAGCAGTGAGGGGGGGACGGGCTACACCTTC. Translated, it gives CASSEGGTGYTF.

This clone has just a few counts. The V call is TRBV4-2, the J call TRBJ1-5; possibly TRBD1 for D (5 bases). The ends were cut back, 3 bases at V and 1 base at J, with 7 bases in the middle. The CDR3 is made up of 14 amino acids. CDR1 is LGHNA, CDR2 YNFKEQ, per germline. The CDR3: CASSQGRSNQPQHF. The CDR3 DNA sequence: TGTGCCAGCAGCCAGGGACGGAGCAATCAGCCCCAGCATTTT.

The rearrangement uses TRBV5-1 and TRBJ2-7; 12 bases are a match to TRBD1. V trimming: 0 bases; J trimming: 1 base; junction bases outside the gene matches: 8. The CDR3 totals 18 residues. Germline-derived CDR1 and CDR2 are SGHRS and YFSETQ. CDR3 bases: TGCGCCAGCAGCTTGGAGGGACAGGGGGCAAGGGTTTCCTACGAGCAGTACTTC. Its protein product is CASSLEGQGARVSYEQYF. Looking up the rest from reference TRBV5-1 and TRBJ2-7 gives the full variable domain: KAGVTQTPRYLIKTRGQQVTLSCSPISGHRSVSWYQQTPGQGLQFLFEYFSETQRNKGNFPGRFSGRQFSNSRSEMNVSTLELGDSALYLCASSLEGQGARVSYEQYFGPGTRLTVT.

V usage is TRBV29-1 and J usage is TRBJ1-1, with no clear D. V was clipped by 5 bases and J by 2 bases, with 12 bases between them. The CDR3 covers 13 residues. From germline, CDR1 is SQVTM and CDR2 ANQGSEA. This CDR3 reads CSVSGGINTEAFF. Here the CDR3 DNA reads TGCAGCGTTTCGGGTGGGATCAACACTGAAGCTTTCTTT.

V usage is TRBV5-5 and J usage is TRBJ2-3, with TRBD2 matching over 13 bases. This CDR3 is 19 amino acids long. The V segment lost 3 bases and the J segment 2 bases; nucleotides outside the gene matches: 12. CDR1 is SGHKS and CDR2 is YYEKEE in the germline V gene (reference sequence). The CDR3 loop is CASSSRLAGGSVFTDTQYF. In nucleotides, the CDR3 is TGTGCCAGCAGCTCCCGACTAGCGGGGGGTTCGGTGTTCACAGATACGCAGTATTTT.